This T cell receptor (beta chain) comes out of a study of CD8 T cells in Susac syndrome. Trimming took 2 bases from V and 5 from J, leaving 12 bases between them. CDR3 length: 14 amino acids. Per germline, CDR1 MGHRA and CDR2 YSYEKL. The RNA, roughly 0.45 to 1 ug, was put through reverse transcription using random hexamers. TCRdb called the immunoSEQ multiplex PCR reads again in MiXCR, with one record for every CDR3 protein. The table shows 160,000 or so distinct CDR3 sequences, with 94% occurring only once. The authors carried out high-throughput sequencing of TCR beta. They applied it to CD8+ and CD4+ T cells obtained from blood.

V and J are TRBV4-1 and TRBJ1-1, with D perhaps TRBD1 (5 bases). This TCR derives from a human donor with Susac syndrome. The sample consisted of CD4+ T cells from PBMCs. CDR3 residues: CASSQTGLSTEAFF. The CDR3 DNA sequence: TGCGCCAGCAGCCAAACAGGACTGAGTACTGAAGCTTTCTTT.